What follows is one T cell receptor beta chain and its context. TCRdb's copy holds only in-frame clones and misses some; the assay was immunoSEQ multiplex PCR. The top ten clones hold around 0.01% of a sample with 550,000 to 800,000 clones, 80% to 90% of them seen once. This sample was taken from a study of shared T cell receptors in the human thymus. V lost 1 base and J lost 1, with 13 bases in between. The CDR3 covers 16 residues. CDR1 LNHDA and CDR2 SQIVND come from the germline V gene (reference sequence). This same sample was also taken into another study, of human thymus T cells. That study reports: Donors consisted of healthy Finnish infants (having corrective surgery for congenital heart defects). Surgeons resected thymus tissue during corrective heart surgery. Blood and thymic repertoires both appeared biased in V and J gene usage.

The sequence came from a girl less than two years old with a congenital heart defect. Material for sequencing was thymocytes. This chain uses TRBV19 with TRBJ1-1; D gene ambiguous. This CDR3 is CASSIAKNTRNTEAFF. The CDR3, as DNA: TGTGCCAGTAGTATAGCCAAGAATACACGGAACACTGAAGCTTTCTTT.